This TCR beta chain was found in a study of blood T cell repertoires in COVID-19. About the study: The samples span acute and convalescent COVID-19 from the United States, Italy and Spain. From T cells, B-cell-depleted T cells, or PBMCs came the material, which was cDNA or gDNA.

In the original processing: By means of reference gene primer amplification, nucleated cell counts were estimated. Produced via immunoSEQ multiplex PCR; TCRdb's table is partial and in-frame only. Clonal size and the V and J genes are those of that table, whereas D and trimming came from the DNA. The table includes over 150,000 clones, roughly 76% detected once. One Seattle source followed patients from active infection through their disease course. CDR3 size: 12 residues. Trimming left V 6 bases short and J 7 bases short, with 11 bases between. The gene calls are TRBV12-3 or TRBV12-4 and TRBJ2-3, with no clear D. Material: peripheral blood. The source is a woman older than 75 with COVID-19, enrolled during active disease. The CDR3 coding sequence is TGTGCCAGCAGAAATGACTCATATACGCAGTATTTT. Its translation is CASRNDSYTQYF.